This TCR beta chain came from a study of T cells in Graves' hyperthyroidism and ophthalmopathy. The source material, RNA transcripts, was used to amplify TCR beta CDR3 regions. Researchers ran a first-round RT-PCR on the TCR CDR3 using the HTBI primer set. TCRdb reanalysed the multiplex PCR reads using MiXCR and keeps one entry per CDR3 protein. The sample lists about 410,000 distinct CDR3 sequences, about 14% occurring once. Thyroid ultrasound and orbital computed tomography, with clinical symptoms and serum thyroxine and TRAb, informed diagnoses. In this sample, this clonotype turned up many times. Germline V gene lookup returns CDR1 GTSNPN and CDR2 SVGIG (reference sequence). The V end lost 0 bases, the J end lost 3 bases, and 11 bases lay between the germline ends. This CDR3 comprises 14 residues.

The sequence derives from a man between 18 and 35 years old with Graves' ophthalmopathy. The chain recombines TRBV30 with TRBJ1-1; D possibly corresponds to TRBD1 (5 bases). The sample consisted of blood. The CDR3 is CAWSVKSGYTEAFF. CDR3 coding DNA: TGTGCCTGGAGTGTGAAGTCAGGGTACACTGAAGCTTTCTTT.